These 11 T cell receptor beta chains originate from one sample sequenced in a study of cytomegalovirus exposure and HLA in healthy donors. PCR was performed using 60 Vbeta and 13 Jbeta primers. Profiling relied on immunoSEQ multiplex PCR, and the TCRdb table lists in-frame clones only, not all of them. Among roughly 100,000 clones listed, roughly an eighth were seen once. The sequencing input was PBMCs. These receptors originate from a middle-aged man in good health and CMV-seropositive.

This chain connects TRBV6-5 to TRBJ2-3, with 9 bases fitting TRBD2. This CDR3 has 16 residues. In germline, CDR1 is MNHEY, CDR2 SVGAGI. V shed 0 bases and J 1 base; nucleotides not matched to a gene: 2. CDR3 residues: CASSYSRTSGTDTQYF. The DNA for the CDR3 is TGTGCCAGCAGTTACTCCCGGACTAGCGGCACAGATACGCAGTATTTT.

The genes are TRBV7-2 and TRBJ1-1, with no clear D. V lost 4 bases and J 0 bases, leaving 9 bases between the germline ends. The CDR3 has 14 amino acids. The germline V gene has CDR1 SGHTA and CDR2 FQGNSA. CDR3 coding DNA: TGTGCCAGCAGCTCCCCGCAGATGAACACTGAAGCTTTCTTT. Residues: CASSSPQMNTEAFF.

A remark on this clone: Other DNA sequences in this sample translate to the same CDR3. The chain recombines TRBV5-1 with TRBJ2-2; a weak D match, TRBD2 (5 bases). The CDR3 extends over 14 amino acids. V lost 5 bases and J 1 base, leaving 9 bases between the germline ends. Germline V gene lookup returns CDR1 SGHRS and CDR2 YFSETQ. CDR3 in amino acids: CASSSGLNTGELFF. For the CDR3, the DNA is TGCGCCAGCAGTTCGGGATTGAACACCGGGGAGCTGTTTTTT.

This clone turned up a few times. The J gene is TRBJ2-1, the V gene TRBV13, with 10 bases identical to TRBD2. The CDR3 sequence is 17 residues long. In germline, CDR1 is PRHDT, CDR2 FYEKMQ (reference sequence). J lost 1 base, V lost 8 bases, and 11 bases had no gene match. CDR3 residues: CASYGVLAGGSYNEQFF. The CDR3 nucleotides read TGTGCCAGCTATGGCGTTTTAGCGGGAGGATCCTACAATGAGCAGTTCTTC.

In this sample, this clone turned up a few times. DNA of the CDR3: TGTGCCAGTAGTACCGTCAGTAACCCTAACTATGGCTACACCTTC. Translating gives CASSTVSNPNYGYTF. This chain uses TRBV19 with TRBJ1-2; D is ambiguous. CDR3 length: 15 residues. The germline CDR1 and CDR2 sequences are LNHDA and SQIVND (reference sequence). The germline V and J ends were trimmed by 4 bases and 0 bases, with 12 bases remaining between them.

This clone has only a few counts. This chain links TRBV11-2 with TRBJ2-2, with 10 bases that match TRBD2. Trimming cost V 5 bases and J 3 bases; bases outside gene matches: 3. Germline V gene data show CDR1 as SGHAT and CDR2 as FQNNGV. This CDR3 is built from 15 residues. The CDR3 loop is CASSPLAGDTGELFF. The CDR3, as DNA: TGTGCCAGCAGCCCGCTAGCGGGAGACACCGGGGAGCTGTTTTTT.

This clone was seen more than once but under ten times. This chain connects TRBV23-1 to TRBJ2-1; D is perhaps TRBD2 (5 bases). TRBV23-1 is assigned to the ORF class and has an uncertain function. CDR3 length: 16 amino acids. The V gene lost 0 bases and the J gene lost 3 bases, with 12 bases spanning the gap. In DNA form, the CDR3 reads TGCGCCAGCAGTCAATCAGGGCTAGCAGACTACAATGAGCAGTTCTTC. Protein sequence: CASSQSGLADYNEQFF.

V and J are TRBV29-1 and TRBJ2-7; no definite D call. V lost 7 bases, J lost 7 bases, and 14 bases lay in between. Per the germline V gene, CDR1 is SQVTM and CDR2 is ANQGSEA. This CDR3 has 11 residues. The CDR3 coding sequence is TGCAGCGCCACCGTAGCTGGGGAGCAGTACTTC. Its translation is CSATVAGEQYF.

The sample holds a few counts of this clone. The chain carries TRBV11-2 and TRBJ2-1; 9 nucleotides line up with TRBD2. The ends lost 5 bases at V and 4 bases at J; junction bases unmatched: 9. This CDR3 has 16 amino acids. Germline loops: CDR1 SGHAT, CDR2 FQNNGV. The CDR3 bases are TGTGCCAGCAGCGCTGGACTAGCGAGAGTTTACAATGAGCAGTTCTTC. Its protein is CASSAGLARVYNEQFF.

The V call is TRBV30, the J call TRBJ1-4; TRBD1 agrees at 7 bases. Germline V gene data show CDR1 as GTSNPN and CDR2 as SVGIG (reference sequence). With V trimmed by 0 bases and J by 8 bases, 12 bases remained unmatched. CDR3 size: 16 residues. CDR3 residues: CAWSVGLGRGEEKLFF. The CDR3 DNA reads TGTGCCTGGAGTGTAGGTCTTGGCAGGGGGGAAGAAAAACTGTTTTTT.

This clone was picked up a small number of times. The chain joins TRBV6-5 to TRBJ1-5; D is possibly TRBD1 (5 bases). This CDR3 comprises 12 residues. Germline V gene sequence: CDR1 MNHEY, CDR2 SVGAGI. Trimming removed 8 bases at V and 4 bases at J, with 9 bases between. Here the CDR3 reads CASGRGNQPQHF. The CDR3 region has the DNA TGTGCCAGCGGTCGGGGGAATCAGCCCCAGCATTTT.